These 28 T cell receptor beta chains came from one sample sequenced in a study of T cells after yellow fever vaccination. One entry per CDR3 protein, called by TCRdb with MiXCR from the 5' RACE reads. The table has under 350,000 distinct CDR3 sequences, roughly 4% seen once. The specimen was PBMCs, collected 5 days after the yellow fever booster vaccination. The receptors shown here come from a man aged 18-30 years who received the YFV17D yellow fever vaccine.

Many counts were recorded for this clonotype. The chain is built from TRBV20-1 and TRBJ1-2, with a possible D match to TRBD1 (6 bases). CDR3 length: 12 residues. V lost 1 base to trimming and J lost 4 bases, with 7 bases between them. Looked up from germline, CDR1 is DFQATT and CDR2 is SNEGSKA (reference sequence). CDR3 nucleotide sequence: TGCAGTGCTAGAGTAGGGGGCTATGGCTACACCTTC. Its translation: CSARVGGYGYTF.

The table lists this clonotype with a few counts. The rearrangement links TRBV29-1 to TRBJ1-1, with D perhaps matching TRBD1 (6 bases). Germline assignment: CDR1 SQVTM and CDR2 ANQGSEA. The germline V and J ends were trimmed by 8 bases and 1 base, with 17 bases remaining between them. The CDR3 contains 14 residues. CDR3 protein: CSIYPGGENTEAFF. CDR3 nucleotide sequence: TGCAGCATCTACCCGGGGGGCGAGAACACTGAAGCTTTCTTT.

Ten or more counts support this clonotype. V usage is TRBV20-1 and J usage is TRBJ2-6, with D unresolved. This CDR3 has 16 residues. With 3 bases removed from V and 0 bases from J, the gap between germline ends came to 12 bases. In germline, CDR1 is DFQATT, CDR2 SNEGSKA (reference sequence). CDR3 coding DNA: TGCAGTGCTAGTAATCACCGAGACTCTGGGGCCAACGTCCTGACTTTC. This codes for CSASNHRDSGANVLTF.

The chain joins TRBV11-2 to TRBJ1-2; TRBD1 might be the D (6 bases). CDR3 length: 13 amino acids. Germline assignment: CDR1 SGHAT and CDR2 FQNNGV. V was pared by 5 bases and J by 7 bases, with 14 bases between. The CDR3 sequence is CASSPDRQGGYTF. The CDR3 DNA reads as TGTGCCAGCAGCCCCGACAGGCAGGGTGGCTACACCTTC.

In its sample, this clonotype was seen a few times. The chain recombines TRBV6-1 with TRBJ1-1; no clear D gene. CDR3 size: 14 residues. Germline-derived CDR1 and CDR2 are MNHNS and SASEGT. V dropped 0 bases and J dropped 4 bases, with 9 bases sitting between them. The CDR3 DNA reads TGTGCCAGCAGTGAAGCAAAGGGTTTCACTGAAGCTTTCTTT. It translates to CASSEAKGFTEAFF.

This clonotype has more than one count but fewer than ten. The chain employs TRBV27 and TRBJ2-1; D uncertain. Trimming left V 8 bases short and J 7 bases short, with 21 bases between. This CDR3 spans 15 amino acids. From germline, CDR1 is MNHEY and CDR2 SMNVEV (reference sequence). CDR3 amino acids: CASSQVGSLANEQFF. The CDR3 DNA reads as TGTGCCAGCTCCCAGGTGGGTAGTTTGGCGAATGAGCAGTTCTTC.

CDR3 sequence reads: CASSLGHGVSTDTQYF. The CDR3 region has the DNA TGCGCCAGCAGCTTGGGCCATGGGGTTAGCACAGATACGCAGTATTTT. The gene calls are TRBV5-1 and TRBJ2-3; D ambiguous. The CDR3 runs 16 residues. The germline gives CDR1 SGHRS, CDR2 YFSETQ. The V gene lost 0 bases and the J gene lost 0 bases, with 11 bases spanning the gap.

The chain joins TRBV24-1 to TRBJ1-1; no clear D gene. CDR1 is KGHDR, CDR2 SFDVKD, per germline. The CDR3 is 15 amino acids. Deletions cut 6 bases from V and 1 base from J, with 14 bases between. The CDR3 DNA follows: TGTGCCACCAGTCCTAACGGAGGGTCGAACACTGAAGCTTTCTTT. Amino acids: CATSPNGGSNTEAFF.

This clonotype showed up just a few times. This chain's CDR3 is CASSPGDGQPQHF. The CDR3 DNA reads TGTGCCAGCAGCCCGGGGGACGGCCAGCCCCAGCATTTT. This chain uses TRBV11-1 with TRBJ1-5; the D gene is possibly TRBD1 (5 bases). This CDR3 has 13 amino acids. Germline loops: CDR1 SGHAT, CDR2 FQDESV (reference sequence). Trimming cost V 5 bases and J 7 bases, with 12 bases left between them.

This chain uses TRBV5-1 with TRBJ2-1, with 11 bases identical to TRBD2. The V gene's germline CDR1 is SGHRS and CDR2 YFSETQ. The CDR3 is 14 amino acids. V lost 3 bases to trimming and J lost 8 bases; unmatched junction nucleotides: 4. CDR3 protein: CASSSSGGIYEQFF. The CDR3 nucleotides read TGCGCCAGCAGCTCTAGCGGGGGGATCTATGAGCAGTTCTTC.

The chain has TRBV7-6 and TRBJ2-3; no firm D call. Germline V lookup: CDR1 SGHVS, CDR2 FNYEAQ. CDR3 size: 13 residues. The V gene lost 4 bases and the J gene lost 2 bases, with 7 bases spanning the gap. CDR3 in DNA: TGTGCCAGCAGCTCGACTTTCACAGATACGCAGTATTTT. Translating it yields CASSSTFTDTQYF.

This clonotype was recorded many times. V usage is TRBV4-3 and J usage is TRBJ2-2; either TRBD1 or TRBD2 may supply D (5 bases each). Germline CDR1 and CDR2: LGHNA and YSLEER. The V end was cut by 3 bases, the J end by 5 bases, with 19 bases between. The CDR3 has 17 residues. The CDR3 protein is CASSQTVGPVGTGELFF. The CDR3 nucleotides read TGCGCCAGCAGCCAGACCGTGGGACCCGTTGGAACCGGGGAGCTGTTTTTT.

This clonotype was counted between two and nine times. This sequence joins TRBV19 and TRBJ2-1; no reliable D call. Germline-derived CDR1 and CDR2 are LNHDA and SQIVND (reference sequence). Trimming removed 10 bases from V and 3 bases from J, with 16 bases in between. The CDR3 is 14 amino acids. The DNA of the CDR3 is TGTGCCACCGTGAATCGGTTGGGCTACAATGAGCAGTTCTTC. It specifies CATVNRLGYNEQFF.

This rearrangement joins TRBV6-5 to TRBJ2-3; D unresolved. CDR3 length: 13 amino acids. Germline V lookup: CDR1 MNHEY, CDR2 SVGAGI. V lost 1 base to trimming and J lost 5 bases, with 7 bases between them. The CDR3 here is CASSYYGGDTQYF. CDR3 in DNA: TGTGCCAGCAGTTACTACGGTGGAGATACGCAGTATTTT.

The V call is TRBV23-1, the J call TRBJ1-5, with 11 nucleotides matching TRBD1. TRBV23-1 is flagged as an ORF with uncertain function. Unmatched junction bases numbered 3, after V lost 8 bases and J lost 6 bases. The CDR3 contains 13 residues. CDR3 sequence reads: CASPDRGRQPQHF. The CDR3 nucleotides are TGCGCCAGCCCGGACAGGGGGCGTCAGCCCCAGCATTTT.

This clonotype has a count of ten or more. The chain combines TRBV10-2 with TRBJ2-6, with D uncertain. The CDR3 has 13 residues. V gave up 7 bases and J gave up 0 bases, with 4 bases separating them. CDR1 WSHSY and CDR2 SAAADI come from the germline V gene. This CDR3 reads CASKVSGANVLTF. CDR3 sequence (DNA): TGCGCCAGCAAAGTCTCTGGGGCCAACGTCCTGACTTTC.

This clonotype came up many times. This rearrangement joins TRBV5-1 to TRBJ2-1; D ambiguous. CDR1 SGHRS and CDR2 YFSETQ come from the germline V gene. This CDR3 has 14 amino acids. The V end was cut by 0 bases, the J end by 5 bases, with 9 bases between. The CDR3 here is CASSLEGRHNEQFF. The CDR3 nucleotides are TGCGCCAGCAGCTTGGAGGGTCGGCACAATGAGCAGTTCTTC.

This clonotype was recorded a few times. Lacking the conserved final phenylalanine or tryptophan, this CDR3 likely reflects a read error. The DNA is omitted, as the CDR3 cannot be located on it reliably, and the CDR3 follows TCRdb's listing. The chain employs TRBV28 and TRBJ1-2; the table assigns TRBD1, which was not confirmed against the DNA. From germline, CDR1 is MDHEN and CDR2 SYDVKM. The CDR3 length is 14 residues, termini included. CDR3 amino acids: CASSKSTHDRGKTY.

V is TRBV7-2 and J is TRBJ1-1, with TRBD1 matching over 7 bases. With V trimmed by 3 bases and J by 8 bases, 9 bases remained unmatched. This CDR3 has 14 amino acids. Germline CDR1 and CDR2: SGHTA and FQGNSA. The CDR3: CASSLDRIKGEAFF. Here the CDR3 DNA reads TGTGCCAGCAGCTTGGACAGGATTAAGGGGGAAGCTTTCTTT.

This clonotype has a handful of counts. The chain recombines TRBV6-5 with TRBJ2-1, with 10 bases that match TRBD2. Germline CDR1 reads MNHEY; CDR2 reads SVGAGI. The CDR3 runs to 16 residues. The V gene end was trimmed by 0 bases and the J gene end by 7 bases; junction bases not matched to a gene: 6. CDR3 sequence (DNA): TGTGCCAGCAGTTACTCAGCGGGGGGGGAATGGAATGAGCAGTTCTTC. This encodes CASSYSAGGEWNEQFF.

This chain joins TRBV12-3 or TRBV12-4 and TRBJ1-5, with a possible D match to TRBD1 (6 bases). This CDR3 spans 13 amino acids. The V and J ends lost 5 bases and 5 bases respectively, with 10 bases between them. The CDR3 DNA follows: TGTGCCAGCAGTAGGGGGGTGGATCAGCCCCAGCATTTT. It translates to CASSRGVDQPQHF.

This clonotype was seen a few times. The chain uses TRBV20-1 and TRBJ2-7; D is possibly TRBD1 or TRBD2 (6 bases each). Germline CDR1 is DFQATT and CDR2 is SNEGSKA (reference sequence). CDR3 size: 13 residues. The CDR3 DNA sequence: TGCAACGACGGCGGGGCCGGAGGGGGCGAGCAGTACGTC. Its protein product is CNDGGAGGGEQYV.

The chain joins TRBV6-6 to TRBJ1-5; D is unresolved. The CDR3 is 12 amino acids. The V end was cut by 4 bases, the J end by 8 bases, with 9 bases between. Germline V CDR1 and CDR2: MNHNY, SVGAGI (reference sequence). The CDR3 nucleotides read TGTGCCAGCAGTTGGCCCGGTGAGCCCCAGCATTTT. Protein product: CASSWPGEPQHF.

This clonotype was detected many times. The chain joins TRBV4-2 to TRBJ2-5, with TRBD2 matching 10 bases. The junction had 5 bases not matched to a gene; V was cut back by 0 bases and J by 4 bases. CDR1 and CDR2 from the germline V gene are LGHNA and YNFKEQ. The CDR3 extends over 16 amino acids. The CDR3, as DNA: TGTGCCAGCAGCCAAGAATCTAGCGGGGGAGGAGAGACCCAGTACTTC. The encoded protein is CASSQESSGGGETQYF.

This clonotype was recorded at least ten times. The chain uses TRBV14 and TRBJ1-4, with D possibly being TRBD1 (5 bases). Between the trimmed V and J ends, which lost 3 bases and 10 bases, there was a span of 18 bases. The CDR3 sequence is 15 residues long. Germline CDR1 and CDR2: SGHDN and FVKESK. This chain's CDR3 is CASSQLAGNMGKLFF. As DNA, the CDR3 is TGTGCCAGCAGCCAGCTGGCAGGGAACATGGGAAAACTGTTTTTT.

In regard to this clonotype: The junction differs from germline at one of its ends, possibly a read error. The V and J genes are TRBV5-6 and TRBJ2-3, with a weak D call TRBD2 (5 bases). The length of the CDR3 is 13 residues. CDR1 is SGHDT and CDR2 is YYEEEE in the germline V gene. The CDR3 coding sequence is TGTGCCAGCAGCACGCGATCGGACTTCCCCATTCGGTTT. Encoded protein: CASSTRSDFPIRF.

This chain joins TRBV28 and TRBJ2-7; weak D call: TRBD1 (6 bases). Looked up from germline, CDR1 is MDHEN and CDR2 is SYDVKM. The CDR3 runs 15 residues. V lost 7 bases and J lost 5, with 21 bases in between. Here the CDR3 reads CASTLAQQGSNEQYF. CDR3 DNA sequence: TGTGCCAGCACCTTAGCCCAACAGGGAAGTAACGAGCAGTACTTC.

With respect to this clonotype: A much larger clone differs by one base, so this may be a read error. The chain uses TRBV5-1 and TRBJ2-3; 9 positions agree with TRBD2. This CDR3 is built from 16 residues. Trimming took 2 bases from V and 1 from J; bases not matched to a gene: 5. Germline V gives CDR1 SGHRS, CDR2 YFSETQ. The CDR3 coding sequence is TGCGCCAGCAGCTTCGGGGCTAGCGGGGGCACAGATACGCAGTATTTT. Encoded protein: CASSFGASGGTDTQYF.